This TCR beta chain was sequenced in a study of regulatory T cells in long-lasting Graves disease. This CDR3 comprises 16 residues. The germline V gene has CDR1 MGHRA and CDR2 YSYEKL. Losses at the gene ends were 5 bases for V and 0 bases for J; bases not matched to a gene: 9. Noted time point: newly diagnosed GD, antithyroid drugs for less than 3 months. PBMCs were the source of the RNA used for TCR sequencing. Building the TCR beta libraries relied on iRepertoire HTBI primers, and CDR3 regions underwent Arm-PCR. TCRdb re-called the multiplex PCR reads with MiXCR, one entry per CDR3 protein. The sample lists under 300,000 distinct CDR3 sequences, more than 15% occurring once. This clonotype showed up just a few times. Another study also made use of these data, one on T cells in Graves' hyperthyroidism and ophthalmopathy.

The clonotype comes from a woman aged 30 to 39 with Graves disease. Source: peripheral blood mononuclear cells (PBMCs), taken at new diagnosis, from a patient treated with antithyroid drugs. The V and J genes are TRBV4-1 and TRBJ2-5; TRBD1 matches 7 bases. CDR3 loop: CASSNPGQKHQETQYF. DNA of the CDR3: TGCGCCAGCAGCAACCCGGGACAGAAACACCAAGAGACCCAGTACTTC.